These 32 T cell receptor beta chains came from one sample sequenced in a study of beta chain features in type 1 diabetes. Study outcomes and limitations: There was a moderate but significant shortening of TCRB CDR3s in all four CD4+ subsets of Type 1 diabetes patients.

Their specific antigens are unknown. All of the isolated RNA was reverse transcribed, so expressed TCRB transcripts were sequenced. Clones were read by immunoSEQ multiplex PCR, and TCRdb kept only the in-frame ones, dropping some. This table has approximately 170,000 clones, approximately 7.8% appearing once. The specimen sequenced was central memory CD4+ T cells from blood. These receptors were taken from a woman aged 40 to 55 with type 1 diabetes.

This chain joins TRBV2 and TRBJ1-1; D gene uncertain. V lost 6 bases, J lost 5 bases, and 13 bases lay in between. The germline gives CDR1 SNHLY, CDR2 FYNNEI. The CDR3 runs 13 residues. CDR3 in amino acids: CASRGPSGTEAFF. The CDR3 DNA is TGTGCCAGCAGAGGACCTTCGGGGACTGAAGCTTTCTTT.

This clone was seen a few times. One end of the junction does not line up with germline, which may come from a read error. The chain joins TRBV19 to TRBJ2-3, with 8 nucleotides matching TRBD1. Germline-derived CDR1 and CDR2 are LNHDA and SQIVND (reference sequence). This CDR3 contains 14 residues. CDR3 in amino acids: CATSGTGNTHTQYF. In DNA, the CDR3 is TGTGCCACCTCGGGGACAGGCAACACACATACGCAGTATTTT.

The chain links TRBV27 to TRBJ2-2; D remains unclear. Germline V gene lookup returns CDR1 MNHEY and CDR2 SMNVEV (reference sequence). This CDR3 has 14 residues. V dropped 2 bases and J dropped 3 bases, with 7 bases sitting between them. The CDR3 sequence: CASSLGQYTGELFF. The CDR3, as DNA: TGTGCCAGCAGTTTAGGGCAGTACACCGGGGAGCTGTTTTTT.

The genes are TRBV7-9 and TRBJ1-5; TRBD1 aligns across 9 bases. CDR3 length equals 14 residues. V gave up 8 bases and J gave up 3 bases; unmatched junction bases: 5. Germline V gene data show CDR1 as SEHNR and CDR2 as FQNEAQ (reference sequence). In nucleotides, the CDR3 is TGTGCCAGCCGGGGACAGGGATCCAATCAGCCCCAGCATTTT. Amino acid sequence: CASRGQGSNQPQHF.

The rearrangement joins TRBV7-2 to TRBJ2-3, with 9 bases identical to TRBD2. J lost 0 bases, V lost 2 bases, and 9 bases had no gene match. The germline CDR1 and CDR2 sequences are SGHTA and FQGNSA. The CDR3 extends over 18 amino acids. The CDR3 here is CASSLSASGAPSTDTQYF. DNA for the CDR3: TGTGCCAGCAGCTTATCGGCTAGCGGGGCCCCTAGCACAGATACGCAGTATTTT.

The rearrangement links TRBV9 to TRBJ1-1, with TRBD1 as a possible D gene (5 bases). V was trimmed by 2 bases and J by 5 bases, leaving 10 bases between them. Germline loops: CDR1 SGDLS, CDR2 YYNGEE. The CDR3 has 13 amino acids. CDR3 sequence (DNA): TGTGCCAGCAGCGTTTTACAGGCTACTGAAGCTTTCTTT. Its translation: CASSVLQATEAFF.

DNA for the CDR3: TGTGCCAGCAGCCCCCGGACAGGGTTCGAGACCCAGTACTTC. Encoded protein: CASSPRTGFETQYF. The genes are TRBV11-3 and TRBJ2-5, with 8 bases identical to TRBD1. V gave up 5 bases and J gave up 5 bases; unmatched junction bases: 7. The CDR3 is made up of 14 amino acids. Looked up from germline, CDR1 is SGHNT and CDR2 is YENEEA.

This clone occurred a few times. This chain joins TRBV6-1 and TRBJ2-3, with TRBD2 matching 12 bases. V shed 2 bases, J shed 4 bases, and the junction held 10 bases outside the gene matches. Germline values: CDR1 MNHNS, CDR2 SASEGT. The length of the CDR3 is 18 residues. CDR3 DNA sequence: TGTGCCAGCAGTGAATTAGCGCTAGCGGGGGGGTTCGCAGATACGCAGTATTTT. Its protein product is CASSELALAGGFADTQYF.

V is TRBV28 and J is TRBJ2-1; 7 nucleotides line up with TRBD2. Germline lookup yields CDR1 MDHEN and CDR2 SYDVKM. V lost 11 bases, J lost 8 bases, and 27 bases stayed unmatched. This CDR3 is built from 18 residues. CDR3 sequence reads: CAPSALGPGPHTSDEQFF. The CDR3 DNA is TGTGCCCCCTCAGCGCTCGGACCGGGGCCACACACTAGCGATGAGCAGTTCTTC. Combining the CDR3 with reference TRBV28 and TRBJ2-1 gives the whole variable domain DVKVTQSSRYLVKRTGEKVFLECVQDMDHENMFWYRQDPGLGLRLIYFSYDVKMKEKGDIPEGYSVSREKKERFSLILESASTNQTSMYLCAPSALGPGPHTSDEQFFGPGTRLTVL.

The gene calls are TRBV18 and TRBJ1-2; 11 bases align to TRBD1. V shed 2 bases, J shed 6 bases, and the junction held 11 bases outside the gene matches. The CDR3 loop spans 17 amino acids. Germline V lookup: CDR1 KGHSH, CDR2 LQKENI. The CDR3 coding sequence is TGTGCCAGCTCACCAAGAATGAGGGGACAGGGGGACGATGGCTACACCTTC. This translates into CASSPRMRGQGDDGYTF. Supplemented by reference TRBV18 and TRBJ1-2, the full variable domain reads NAGVMQNPRHLVRRRGQEARLRCSPMKGHSHVYWYRQLPEEGLKFMVYLQKENIIDESGMPKERFSAEFPKEGPSILRIQQVVRGDSAAYFCASSPRMRGQGDDGYTFGSGTRLTVV.

V and J are TRBV9 and TRBJ2-5; 14 positions match TRBD2. The CDR3 is made up of 15 amino acids. The V and J ends lost 6 bases and 4 bases, in that order; junction bases with no gene match: 5. CDR1 and CDR2 from the germline V gene are SGDLS and YYNGEE. For the CDR3, the DNA is TGTGCCAGCAAGCCAGGACTAGCGGGGGGAGAGACCCAGTACTTC. Residues: CASKPGLAGGETQYF. Looking up the rest from reference TRBV9 and TRBJ2-5 gives the full variable domain: DSGVTQTPKHLITATGQRVTLRCSPRSGDLSVYWYQQSLDQGLQFLIQYYNGEERAKGNILERFSAQQFPDLHSELNLSSLELGDSALYFCASKPGLAGGETQYFGPGTRLLVL.

This clone was seen a handful of times. This chain uses TRBV6-5 with TRBJ2-3; TRBD1 matches at 9 bases. V gave up 4 bases and J gave up 4 bases; unmatched junction bases: 3. The CDR3 runs 14 residues. Germline V lookup: CDR1 MNHEY, CDR2 SVGAGI. The CDR3 here is CASSSTGGADTQYF. CDR3 nucleotide sequence: TGTGCCAGCAGTTCGACAGGGGGGGCAGATACGCAGTATTTT.

The table lists this clone with a few counts. This chain uses TRBV4-3 with TRBJ2-1; the D gene is possibly TRBD1 (6 bases). The CDR3 sequence is 14 residues long. CDR1 and CDR2 (germline): LGHNA, YSLEER. The germline V and J ends were trimmed by 1 base and 8 bases, with 12 bases remaining between them. The DNA for the CDR3 is TGCGCCAGCAGCCAAGGTCAGGGGTGGGATGAGCAGTTCTTC. Its protein product is CASSQGQGWDEQFF.

This clone was seen a few times. The chain is built from TRBV7-2 and TRBJ1-6; D is ambiguous. The germline gives CDR1 SGHTA, CDR2 FQGNSA. Trimming removed 3 bases at V and 9 bases at J, with 18 bases between. The CDR3 is 16 amino acids. CDR3 in DNA: TGTGCCAGCAGCTTTGGGAGAGGCGGGCGGGGTTCACCCCTCCACTTT. This codes for CASSFGRGGRGSPLHF. The full variable domain, rest sourced from reference TRBV7-2 and TRBJ1-6, is GAGVSQSPSNKVTEKGKDVELRCDPISGHTALYWYRQSLGQGLEFLIYFQGNSAPDKSGLPSDRFSAERTGGSVSTLTIQRTQQEDSAVYLCASSFGRGGRGSPLHFGNGTRLTVT.

The chain couples TRBV7-8 to TRBJ1-1; D ambiguous. V was cut by 5 bases and J by 3 bases, with 10 bases left in between. There are 13 residues in the CDR3. Germline-derived CDR1 and CDR2 are SGHVS and FQNEAQ. The CDR3 sequence: CASSPHPDTEAFF. CDR3 nucleotide sequence: TGTGCCAGCAGCCCCCACCCGGACACTGAAGCTTTCTTT.

This clone has just a few counts. This rearrangement joins TRBV27 to TRBJ2-5, with TRBD1 as a possible D gene (5 bases). V lost 3 bases, J lost 7 bases, and 12 bases lay in between. The CDR3 spans 13 residues. Germline-derived CDR1 and CDR2 are MNHEY and SMNVEV (reference sequence). CDR3 protein: CASSFLGAGTQYF. Here the CDR3 DNA reads TGTGCCAGCAGTTTTCTAGGGGCCGGGACCCAGTACTTC.

V and J are TRBV29-1 and TRBJ2-5; 9 bases map to TRBD1. The CDR3 contains 14 residues. The trim removed 3 bases at V and 5 bases at J, leaving 7 bases unmatched. Per germline, CDR1 SQVTM and CDR2 ANQGSEA. The CDR3 here is CSVDRAGQGETQYF. CDR3 DNA sequence: TGCAGCGTTGATCGGGCGGGACAGGGCGAGACCCAGTACTTC. Together with reference TRBV29-1 and TRBJ2-5, the CDR3 gives the full variable domain: SAVISQKPSRDICQRGTSLTIQCQVDSQVTMMFWYRQQPGQSLTLIATANQGSEATYESGFVIDKFPISRPNLTFSTLTVSNMSPEDSSIYLCSVDRAGQGETQYFGPGTRLLVL.

This clone was detected a few times. J is TRBJ1-2 and V is TRBV28, with 9 bases matching TRBD1. J lost 3 bases, V lost 3 bases, and 2 bases had no gene match. Looked up from germline, CDR1 is MDHEN and CDR2 is SYDVKM. The CDR3 totals 14 residues. CDR3 nucleotides: TGTGCCAGCAGTTTTACAGGGGGCGACTATGGCTACACCTTC. Translating gives CASSFTGGDYGYTF.

J is TRBJ1-1 and V is TRBV19, with D perhaps TRBD1 (5 bases). The V end lost 5 bases, the J end lost 3 bases, and 19 bases lay between the germline ends. The germline gives CDR1 LNHDA, CDR2 SQIVND (reference sequence). CDR3 length: 16 amino acids. CDR3: CASSPAGLGRHTEAFF. The CDR3 DNA is TGTGCCAGTAGTCCGGCGGGGCTTGGGCGACACACTGAAGCTTTCTTT.

The chain is built from TRBV7-2 and TRBJ2-7; 10 bases are a match to TRBD2. V dropped 6 bases and J dropped 6; count of bases not matched to a gene: 11. Looked up from germline, CDR1 is SGHTA and CDR2 is FQGNSA. The CDR3 runs 15 residues. The CDR3 region has the DNA TGTGCCAGCAGAGAGCCCGGGACTAGCGATGGCGAGCAGTACTTC. Translating it yields CASREPGTSDGEQYF.

This clone was observed a few times. The J gene is TRBJ2-3, the V gene TRBV6-5; a weak D match, TRBD1 (5 bases). The CDR3 covers 15 residues. Germline CDR1 and CDR2: MNHEY and SVGAGI. Trimming removed 7 bases from V and 2 bases from J, with 16 bases in between. The CDR3 sequence: CASTPGQGYTDTQYF. DNA of the CDR3: TGTGCCAGCACCCCCGGTCAGGGTTACACAGATACGCAGTATTTT.

The gene calls are TRBV4-1 and TRBJ2-1; 7 bases are a match to TRBD1. The length of the CDR3 is 19 residues. Germline trimming cut 1 base from V and 6 bases from J; bases unmatched to any gene: 18. The germline V gene has CDR1 MGHRA and CDR2 YSYEKL. CDR3 coding DNA: TGCGCCAGCAGCCAAGTGGCCCTACAGGGGCCCTTTACCGCCAATGAGCAGTTCTTC. This sequence encodes CASSQVALQGPFTANEQFF.

This rearrangement joins TRBV28 to TRBJ1-2; D is perhaps TRBD1 (6 bases). The CDR3 is made up of 13 amino acids. Germline CDR1 reads MDHEN; CDR2 reads SYDVKM. With 10 bases removed from V and 2 bases from J, the gap between germline ends came to 14 bases. DNA of the CDR3: TGTGCCACCGAAAATCAGGGGAACTATGGCTACACCTTC. Protein sequence: CATENQGNYGYTF.

This clone was seen only a few times. The V and J genes are TRBV14 and TRBJ2-1; 8 nucleotides match TRBD2. The junction had 8 bases not matched to a gene; V was cut back by 4 bases and J by 6 bases. Germline CDR1 SGHDN, CDR2 FVKESK. The CDR3 length is 15 residues. CDR3: CASSLLDGTSNEQFF. The CDR3 DNA sequence: TGTGCCAGCAGCCTGCTGGACGGGACTAGCAATGAGCAGTTCTTC.

CDR3 sequence: CASSGLSGGETQYF. The CDR3 nucleotides are TGTGCCAGCAGCGGACTATCAGGGGGCGAGACCCAGTACTTC. This chain connects TRBV9 to TRBJ2-5, with 8 bases that match TRBD1. CDR3 size: 14 residues. The V gene's germline CDR1 is SGDLS and CDR2 YYNGEE. With 3 bases clipped from V and 5 bases from J, the junction kept 6 bases outside the gene matches.

This clone occurred a few times. The chain has TRBV2 and TRBJ2-1; TRBD2 matches 11 bases. Germline CDR1 and CDR2: SNHLY and FYNNEI. CDR3 length: 15 residues. V dropped 2 bases and J dropped 4; count of bases not matched to a gene: 1. The CDR3 spells CASSETSGRYNEQFF. CDR3 nucleotide sequence: TGTGCCAGCAGTGAAACTAGCGGGAGATACAATGAGCAGTTCTTC.

This clone has just a few counts. The gene calls are TRBV4-2 and TRBJ1-1, with a tentative D call TRBD1 (6 bases). Deletions cut 1 base from V and 3 bases from J, with 12 bases between. The germline CDR1 and CDR2 sequences are LGHNA and YNFKEQ. CDR3 length: 15 residues. CDR3 sequence reads: CASSQVAGADTEAFF. The CDR3 nucleotides are TGTGCCAGCAGCCAAGTGGCGGGGGCGGACACTGAAGCTTTCTTT.

This clone has a handful of counts. This chain uses TRBV6-6 with TRBJ1-1; 8 bases match TRBD1. CDR3 length: 14 amino acids. From germline, CDR1 is MNHNY and CDR2 SVGAGI (reference sequence). J was trimmed by 1 base and V by 6 bases; bases with no gene match: 4. The CDR3 DNA reads TGTGCCAGCAGCATACAGGGGGAGAACACTGAAGCTTTCTTT. Residues: CASSIQGENTEAFF.

The chain is built from TRBV18 and TRBJ1-2; D unresolved. CDR1 and CDR2 (germline): KGHSH, LQKENI. Trimming pared 8 bases from V and 8 bases from J, leaving 12 bases between. There are 11 residues in the CDR3. The CDR3 region has the DNA TGTGCCAGCGCCCCGGGAAAGGGCTACACCTTC. This sequence encodes CASAPGKGYTF.

This clone was counted a few times. This chain links TRBV6-6 with TRBJ2-5; perhaps TRBD1 as D (7 bases). This CDR3 region has 13 residues. Trimming stripped 8 bases from V and 4 bases from J, with 14 bases between. Per germline, CDR1 MNHNY and CDR2 SVGAGI (reference sequence). The chain's CDR3 is CASGRQGGETQYF. CDR3 nucleotides: TGTGCCAGCGGTAGACAGGGAGGAGAGACCCAGTACTTC.

The chain is built from TRBV6-1 and TRBJ1-1; possibly TRBD1 for D (5 bases). The V and J ends lost 6 bases and 1 base respectively, with 9 bases between them. CDR1 is MNHNS, CDR2 SASEGT, per germline. The CDR3 is 13 amino acids. The CDR3, as DNA: TGTGCCAGCAGCCGACAGAGGAACACTGAAGCTTTCTTT. Residues: CASSRQRNTEAFF.

This clone was seen only a few times. The CDR3 sequence: CASSSKTGAYNEQFF. As DNA, the CDR3 is TGTGCCAGCAGCTCGAAAACAGGGGCCTACAATGAGCAGTTCTTC. The V call is TRBV7-2, the J call TRBJ2-1, with 7 bases matching TRBD1. The CDR3 sequence is 15 residues long. With V trimmed by 4 bases and J by 2 bases, 5 bases remained unmatched. Germline assignment: CDR1 SGHTA and CDR2 FQGNSA.